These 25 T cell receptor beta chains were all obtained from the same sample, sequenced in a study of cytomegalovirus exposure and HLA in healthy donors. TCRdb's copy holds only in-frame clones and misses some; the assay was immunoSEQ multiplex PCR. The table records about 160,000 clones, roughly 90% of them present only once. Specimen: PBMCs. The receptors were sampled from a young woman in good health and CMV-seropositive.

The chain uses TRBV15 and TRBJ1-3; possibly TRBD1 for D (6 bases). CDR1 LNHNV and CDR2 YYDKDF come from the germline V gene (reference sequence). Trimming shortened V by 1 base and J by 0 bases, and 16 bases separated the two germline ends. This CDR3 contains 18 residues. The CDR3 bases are TGTGCCACCAGCAGAGTCGGCAGGGGTATCACCTCTGGAAACACCATATATTTT. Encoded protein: CATSRVGRGITSGNTIYF.

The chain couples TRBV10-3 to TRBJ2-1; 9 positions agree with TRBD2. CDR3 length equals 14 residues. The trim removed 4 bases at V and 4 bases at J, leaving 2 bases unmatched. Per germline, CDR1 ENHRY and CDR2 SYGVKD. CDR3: CAISVSGGYNEQFF. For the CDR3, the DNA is TGTGCCATCAGTGTCAGCGGGGGGTACAATGAGCAGTTCTTC.

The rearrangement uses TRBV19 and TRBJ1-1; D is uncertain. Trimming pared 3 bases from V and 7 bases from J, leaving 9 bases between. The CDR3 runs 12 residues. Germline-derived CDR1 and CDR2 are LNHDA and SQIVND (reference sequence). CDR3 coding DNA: TGTGCCAGTAGTATCCCCGGTTATGAAGCTTTCTTT. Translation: CASSIPGYEAFF. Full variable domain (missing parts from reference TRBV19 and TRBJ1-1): DGGITQSPKYLFRKEGQNVTLSCEQNLNHDAMYWYRQDPGQGLRLIYYSQIVNDFQKGDIAEGYSVSREKKESFPLTVTSAQKNPTAFYLCASSIPGYEAFFGQGTRLTVV.

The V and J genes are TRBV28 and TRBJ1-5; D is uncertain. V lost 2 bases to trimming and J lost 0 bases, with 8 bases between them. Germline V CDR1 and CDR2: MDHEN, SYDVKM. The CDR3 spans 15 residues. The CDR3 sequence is CASSLGQVSNQPQHF. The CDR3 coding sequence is TGTGCCAGCAGTTTAGGGCAGGTTAGCAATCAGCCCCAGCATTTT.

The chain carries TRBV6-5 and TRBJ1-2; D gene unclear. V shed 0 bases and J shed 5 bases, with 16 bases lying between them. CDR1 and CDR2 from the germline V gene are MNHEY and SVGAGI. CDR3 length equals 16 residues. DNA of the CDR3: TGTGCCAGCAGTTACTCGGTCGTGGAGACTCTTTATGGCTACACCTTC. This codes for CASSYSVVETLYGYTF.

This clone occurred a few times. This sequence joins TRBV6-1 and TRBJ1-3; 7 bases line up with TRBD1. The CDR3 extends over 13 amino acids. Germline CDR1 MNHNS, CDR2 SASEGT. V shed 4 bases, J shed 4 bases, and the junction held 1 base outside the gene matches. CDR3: CASSGDSGNTIYF. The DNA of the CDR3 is TGTGCCAGCAGTGGGGACAGCGGAAACACCATATATTTT.

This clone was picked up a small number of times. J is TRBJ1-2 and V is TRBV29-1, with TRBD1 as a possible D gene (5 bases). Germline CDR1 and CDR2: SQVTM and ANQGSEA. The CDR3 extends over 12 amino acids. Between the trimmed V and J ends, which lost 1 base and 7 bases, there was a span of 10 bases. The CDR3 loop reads CSVEGQGGGYTF. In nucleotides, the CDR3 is TGCAGCGTTGAAGGCCAGGGAGGTGGCTACACCTTC.

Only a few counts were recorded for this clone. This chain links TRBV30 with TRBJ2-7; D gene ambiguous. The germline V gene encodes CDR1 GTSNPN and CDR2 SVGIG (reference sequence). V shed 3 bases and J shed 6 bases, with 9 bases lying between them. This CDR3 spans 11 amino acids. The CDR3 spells CAWRSRGEQYF. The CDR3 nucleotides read TGTGCCTGGAGGTCAAGAGGCGAGCAGTACTTC.

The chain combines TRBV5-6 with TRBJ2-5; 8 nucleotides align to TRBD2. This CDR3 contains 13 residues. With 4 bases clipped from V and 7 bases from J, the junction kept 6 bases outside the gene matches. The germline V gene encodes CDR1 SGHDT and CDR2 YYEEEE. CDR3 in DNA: TGTGCCAGCAGCCCGGGGGGGATCGCGACCCAGTACTTC. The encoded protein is CASSPGGIATQYF.

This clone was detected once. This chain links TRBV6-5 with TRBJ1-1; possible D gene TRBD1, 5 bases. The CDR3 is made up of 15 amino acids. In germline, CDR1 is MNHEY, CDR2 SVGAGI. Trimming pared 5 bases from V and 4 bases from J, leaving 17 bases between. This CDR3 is CASSKEGGTGTEAFF. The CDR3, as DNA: TGTGCCAGCAGTAAGGAGGGAGGGACCGGCACTGAAGCTTTCTTT.

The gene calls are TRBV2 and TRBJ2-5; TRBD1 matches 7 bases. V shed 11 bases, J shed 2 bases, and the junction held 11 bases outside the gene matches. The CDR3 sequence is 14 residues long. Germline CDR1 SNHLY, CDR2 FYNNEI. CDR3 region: CAGQDRDPQETQYF. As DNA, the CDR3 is TGTGCCGGACAAGACAGGGATCCACAAGAGACCCAGTACTTC.

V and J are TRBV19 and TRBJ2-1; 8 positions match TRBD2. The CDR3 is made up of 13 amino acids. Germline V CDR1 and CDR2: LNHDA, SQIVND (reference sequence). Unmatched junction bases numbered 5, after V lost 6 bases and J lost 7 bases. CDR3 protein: CASSGRAVNEQFF. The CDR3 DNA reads TGTGCCAGTAGCGGGAGGGCCGTGAATGAGCAGTTCTTC. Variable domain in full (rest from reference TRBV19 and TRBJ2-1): DGGITQSPKYLFRKEGQNVTLSCEQNLNHDAMYWYRQDPGQGLRLIYYSQIVNDFQKGDIAEGYSVSREKKESFPLTVTSAQKNPTAFYLCASSGRAVNEQFFGPGTRLTVL.

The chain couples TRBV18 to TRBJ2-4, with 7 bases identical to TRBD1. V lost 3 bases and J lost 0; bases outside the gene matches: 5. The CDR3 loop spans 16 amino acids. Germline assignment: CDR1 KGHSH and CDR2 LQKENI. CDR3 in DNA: TGTGCCAGCTCACCGGGACAGACAGTAGCCAAAAACATTCAGTACTTC. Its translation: CASSPGQTVAKNIQYF.

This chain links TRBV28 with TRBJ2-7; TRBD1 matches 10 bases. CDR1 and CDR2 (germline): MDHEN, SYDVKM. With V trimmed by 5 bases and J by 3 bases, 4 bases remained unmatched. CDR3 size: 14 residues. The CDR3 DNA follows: TGTGCCAGCAGTACGGACAGGGGGTTCTACGAGCAGTACTTC. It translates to CASSTDRGFYEQYF.

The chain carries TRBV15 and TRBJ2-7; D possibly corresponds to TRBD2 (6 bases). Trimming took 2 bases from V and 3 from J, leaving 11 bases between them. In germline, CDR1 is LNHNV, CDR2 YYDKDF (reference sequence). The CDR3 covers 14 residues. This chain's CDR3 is CATSRKRALYEQYF. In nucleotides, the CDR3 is TGTGCCACCAGCAGAAAGCGGGCCCTCTACGAGCAGTACTTC.

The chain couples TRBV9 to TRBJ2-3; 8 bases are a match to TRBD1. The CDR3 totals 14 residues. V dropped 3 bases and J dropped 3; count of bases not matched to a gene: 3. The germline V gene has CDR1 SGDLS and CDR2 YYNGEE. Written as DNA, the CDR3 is TGTGCCAGCAGCGCGGACAGGGCTACAGATACGCAGTATTTT. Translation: CASSADRATDTQYF.

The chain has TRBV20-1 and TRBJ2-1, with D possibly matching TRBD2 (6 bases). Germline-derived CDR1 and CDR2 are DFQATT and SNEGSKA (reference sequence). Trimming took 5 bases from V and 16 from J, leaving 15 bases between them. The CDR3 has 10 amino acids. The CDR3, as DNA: TGCAGTGCTTCCGGGACTCAGGAATTCTTC. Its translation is CSASGTQEFF.

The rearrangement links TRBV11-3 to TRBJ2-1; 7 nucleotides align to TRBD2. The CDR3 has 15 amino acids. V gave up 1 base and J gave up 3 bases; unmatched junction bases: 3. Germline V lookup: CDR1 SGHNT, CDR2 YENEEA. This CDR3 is CASSLGLADYNEQFF. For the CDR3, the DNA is TGTGCCAGCAGCTTAGGCCTAGCGGACTACAATGAGCAGTTCTTC. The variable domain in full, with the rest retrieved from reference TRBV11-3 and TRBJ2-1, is EAGVVQSPRYKIIEKKQPVAFWCNPISGHNTLYWYLQNLGQGPELLIRYENEEAVDDSQLPKDRFSAERLKGVDSTLKIQPAELGDSAVYLCASSLGLADYNEQFFGPGTRLTVL.

Here the CDR3 reads CASSSPTSGEEKLFF. CDR3 nucleotides: TGTGCCAGCAGTAGTCCTACCTCAGGGGAGGAAAAACTGTTTTTT. The rearrangement uses TRBV6-5 and TRBJ1-4, with TRBD1 as a possible D gene (6 bases). Trimming took 5 bases from V and 8 from J, leaving 18 bases between them. This CDR3 has 15 residues. Germline V gene data show CDR1 as MNHEY and CDR2 as SVGAGI.

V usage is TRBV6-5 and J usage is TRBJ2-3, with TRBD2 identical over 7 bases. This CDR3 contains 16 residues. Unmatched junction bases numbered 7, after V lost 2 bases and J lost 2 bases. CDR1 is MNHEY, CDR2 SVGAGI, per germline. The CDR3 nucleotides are TGTGCCAGCAGTTACGAGGCTAGCGGCCTCACAGATACGCAGTATTTT. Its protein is CASSYEASGLTDTQYF.

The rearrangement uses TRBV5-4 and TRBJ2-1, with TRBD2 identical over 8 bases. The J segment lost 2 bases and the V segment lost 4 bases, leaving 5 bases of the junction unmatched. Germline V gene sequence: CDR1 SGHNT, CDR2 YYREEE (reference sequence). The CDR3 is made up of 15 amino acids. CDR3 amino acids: CASSGGLVAYNEQFF. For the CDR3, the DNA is TGTGCCAGCAGCGGGGGACTAGTTGCCTACAATGAGCAGTTCTTC.

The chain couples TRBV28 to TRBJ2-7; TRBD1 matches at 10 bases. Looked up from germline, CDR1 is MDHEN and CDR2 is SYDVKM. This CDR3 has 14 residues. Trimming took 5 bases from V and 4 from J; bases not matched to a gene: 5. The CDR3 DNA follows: TGTGCCAGCAGTCAAGACAGGGGGCCTTACGAGCAGTACTTC. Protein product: CASSQDRGPYEQYF.

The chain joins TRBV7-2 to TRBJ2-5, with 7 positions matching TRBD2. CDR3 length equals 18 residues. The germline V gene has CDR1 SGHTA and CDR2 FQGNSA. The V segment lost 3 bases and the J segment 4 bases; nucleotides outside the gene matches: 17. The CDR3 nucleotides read TGTGCCAGCAGCTTTTCCGGTAGGGGCGGGAGTTTGAGAGAGACCCAGTACTTC. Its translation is CASSFSGRGGSLRETQYF.

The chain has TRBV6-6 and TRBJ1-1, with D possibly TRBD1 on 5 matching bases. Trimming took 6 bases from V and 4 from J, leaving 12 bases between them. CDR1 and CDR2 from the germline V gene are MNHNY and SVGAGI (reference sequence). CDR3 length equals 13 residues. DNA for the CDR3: TGTGCCAGCAGACCGGACATGGCCACTGAAGCTTTCTTT. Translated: CASRPDMATEAFF.

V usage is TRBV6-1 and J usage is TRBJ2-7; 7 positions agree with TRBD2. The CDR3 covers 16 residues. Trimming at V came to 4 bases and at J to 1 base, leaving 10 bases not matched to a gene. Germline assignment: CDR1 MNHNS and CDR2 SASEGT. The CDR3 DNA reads TGTGCCAGCAGTGGGGTTCTACTAGCGAGATCCTACGAGCAGTACTTC. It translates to CASSGVLLARSYEQYF.